The next 26 T cell receptor beta chains were all read from a single sample in a study of T cell clonality in common variable immunodeficiency. No antigens are known for them. TCRdb's table, derived via immunoSEQ multiplex PCR, lists solely in-frame clones and lacks some. The sample totals over 15,000 clones. Study results and caveats: Fewer deletions and N-nucleotide insertions were reportedly seen in common variable immunodeficiency TCR beta sequences.

The sample consisted of peripheral blood mononuclear cells. The receptors were gathered from a human donor with common variable immunodeficiency.

This clone is called medium-sized based on its frequency. The read falls 3 residues short of the CDR3 end, and the missing part is taken from the germline J gene. The chain couples TRBV20-1 to TRBJ1-5; 7 bases map to TRBD1. The CDR3 runs 14 residues. Trimming took 6 bases from V and 3 from J; bases not matched to a gene: 8. The germline CDR1 and CDR2 sequences are DFQATT and SNEGSKA (reference sequence). The sequenced CDR3 bases are TGCAGTGCACTGGGTGGGACAGACAATCAGCCC. Its translation: CSALGGTDNQP. The entire CDR3 sequence reads CSALGGTDNQPQHF.

A note on this clone: The read stops 3 residues short of the end of the CDR3; the missing end is completed from the germline J gene. This chain links TRBV28 with TRBJ2-7; 7 positions match TRBD1. V trimming: 6 bases; J trimming: 0 bases; junction bases outside the gene matches: 8. CDR3 length: 15 residues. Looked up from germline, CDR1 is MDHEN and CDR2 is SYDVKM. CDR3 amino acids: CASRGGDDRSYEQYF. The CDR3 bases that were read are TGTGCCAGCAGAGGGGGCGACGACCGCTCCTACGAG. Full variable domain (remainder filled in from reference TRBV28 and TRBJ2-7): DVKVTQSSRYLVKRTGEKVFLECVQDMDHENMFWYRQDPGLGLRLIYFSYDVKMKEKGDIPEGYSVSREKKERFSLILESASTNQTSMYLCASRGGDDRSYEQYFGPGTRLTVT.

In the case of this clone: The observed sequence ends 3 residues before the CDR3 terminus, with the missing tail filled in from the germline J gene. The chain uses TRBV19 and TRBJ1-1; TRBD1 aligns across 7 bases. CDR1 LNHDA and CDR2 SQIVND come from the germline V gene (reference sequence). This CDR3 is built from 15 residues. Partial CDR3 DNA: TGTGCCAGTAGTATACCGGGTCAGGGGGGCCCGGGG. Amino acid sequence: CASSIPGQGGPG. The full CDR3 is CASSIPGQGGPGAFF. The full variable domain, in which reference TRBV19 and TRBJ1-1 provide the parts outside the CDR3, is DGGITQSPKYLFRKEGQNVTLSCEQNLNHDAMYWYRQDPGQGLRLIYYSQIVNDFQKGDIAEGYSVSREKKESFPLTVTSAQKNPTAFYLCASSIPGQGGPGAFFGQGTRLTVV.

With regard to this clone: The read ends 3 residues shy of where the CDR3 ends; the end is completed using the germline J gene. The chain employs TRBV5-1 and TRBJ1-6, with TRBD1 as a possible D gene (5 bases). This CDR3 spans 17 amino acids. Between the trimmed V and J ends, which lost 0 bases and 7 bases, there was a span of 17 bases. Per germline, CDR1 SGHRS and CDR2 YFSETQ. The CDR3 protein is CASSLGPSGSGNSPLHF. The sequenced part of the CDR3 DNA is TGCGCCAGCAGCTTGGGCCCATCAGGGTCCGGGAATTCACCC.

Comment on this clone: Read sequence stops 3 residues before the CDR3 end, and the germline J gene provides the missing end. The rearrangement uses TRBV6-1 and TRBJ1-1; D is unresolved. The CDR3 extends over 16 amino acids. Germline V gene data show CDR1 as MNHNS and CDR2 as SASEGT. V was cut by 0 bases and J by 4 bases, with 15 bases left in between. CDR3 loop: CASSEAADRRFTEAFF. The part of the CDR3 DNA that was read is TGTGCCAGCAGTGAAGCAGCGGATCGTCGTTTCACTGAA.

Details on this clone: The CDR3 goes on 3 residues after the read ends, and that part is filled in from the germline J gene. The chain is built from TRBV5-6 and TRBJ2-5; D perhaps matches TRBD1 (5 bases). The V and J ends lost 2 bases and 5 bases respectively, with 13 bases between them. Germline V gene data show CDR1 as SGHDT and CDR2 as YYEEEE. The CDR3 covers 14 residues. The sequenced part of the CDR3 DNA is TGTGCCAGCAGCTTCATTGGGGCTGGGGAGACC. Amino acid sequence: CASSFIGAGET. In full, the CDR3 is CASSFIGAGETQYF.

To note about this clone: The read ends 3 residues shy of where the CDR3 ends; the end is completed using the germline J gene. The J gene is TRBJ2-7, the V gene TRBV2; 8 nucleotides align to TRBD1. CDR1 and CDR2 (germline): SNHLY, FYNNEI. V dropped 6 bases and J dropped 6; count of bases not matched to a gene: 10. This CDR3 region has 14 residues. CDR3 bases read: TGTGCCAGCAGAGAGACAGGGGACCTAATCGAG. This translates into CASRETGDLIE. The whole CDR3 is CASRETGDLIEQYF.

For this clone: The sequenced fragment ends 3 residues before the CDR3 boundary, so the rest is inferred from the germline J gene. The rearrangement links TRBV6-2 or TRBV6-3 to TRBJ1-5; a weak D match, TRBD1 (5 bases). V lost 6 bases and J lost 6, with 15 bases in between. The CDR3 totals 14 residues. Germline V gives CDR1 MNHEY, CDR2 SVGEGT. The CDR3 DNA, read in part, is TGTGCCAGCAGATCGGACGGGGGAATTCAGCCC. It is translated as CASRSDGGIQP. The CDR3 reads in full as CASRSDGGIQPQHF.

A note on this clone: The read falls 3 residues short of the CDR3 end, and the missing part is taken from the germline J gene. The chain has TRBV10-3 and TRBJ2-5; D may be TRBD1 (5 bases). V lost 8 bases and J 5 bases, leaving 21 bases between the germline ends. This CDR3 has 15 amino acids. Per germline, CDR1 ENHRY and CDR2 SYGVKD. Partial CDR3 DNA: TGTGCCATCGCGGTCGGAGTAGGGAAGGGGGAGACC. Encoded protein: CAIAVGVGKGET. The CDR3 in full is CAIAVGVGKGETQYF.

Considering frequency, this clone is medium-sized (0.01 to 0.1%). The read halts 3 residues ahead of the CDR3 end, with the missing end drawn from the germline J gene. This sequence joins TRBV19 and TRBJ2-2; weak D call: TRBD2 (6 bases). This CDR3 contains 15 residues. Trimming cost V 3 bases and J 5 bases, with 13 bases left between them. Per germline, CDR1 LNHDA and CDR2 SQIVND (reference sequence). The DNA read from the CDR3 is TGTGCCAGTAGTATGGTGCGGGATGGTACCGGGGAG. It translates to CASSMVRDGTGE. Given in full, the CDR3 is CASSMVRDGTGELFF.

As to this clone: The read stops 3 residues short of the end of the CDR3; the missing end is completed from the germline J gene. The rearrangement links TRBV5-6 to TRBJ1-4, with 8 nucleotides matching TRBD1. CDR1 is SGHDT, CDR2 YYEEEE, per germline. The CDR3 extends over 14 amino acids. After removal of 4 bases from V and 8 bases from J, the junction contained 7 bases not matched to a gene. The CDR3 reads CASSTGQGYEKLFF. Incomplete CDR3 DNA: TGTGCCAGCAGCACTGGACAGGGATACGAAAAA.

The CDR3 protein is CAWRLTSGGYNEQFF. Partial CDR3 DNA: TGTGCCTGGAGGCTGACTAGCGGGGGCTACAATGAG. The J gene is TRBJ2-1, the V gene TRBV30, with 12 bases aligning to TRBD2. The read comes to an end 3 residues before the CDR3 does, leaving the germline J gene to fill in the end. The CDR3 extends over 15 amino acids. V shed 3 bases, J shed 3 bases, and the junction held 3 bases outside the gene matches. CDR1 and CDR2 (germline): GTSNPN, SVGIG (reference sequence).

On this clone: The sequence runs out 3 residues before the end of the CDR3; the remainder is reconstructed from the germline J gene. The chain carries TRBV30 and TRBJ1-2; D is perhaps TRBD1 (6 bases). V lost 0 bases and J 2 bases, leaving 10 bases between the germline ends. Germline V CDR1 and CDR2: GTSNPN, SVGIG (reference sequence). The length of the CDR3 is 14 residues. The part of the CDR3 DNA that was read is TGTGCCTGGAGTGTACCAGGGGCAAACTATGGC. Protein: CAWSVPGANYG. The whole CDR3 region reads CAWSVPGANYGYTF.

On this clone: Read sequence stops 3 residues before the CDR3 end, and the germline J gene provides the missing end. V gene TRBV4-2 combines with J gene TRBJ2-2; 9 nucleotides line up with TRBD1. J lost 3 bases, V lost 9 bases, and 2 bases had no gene match. Germline lookup yields CDR1 LGHNA and CDR2 YNFKEQ. The CDR3 runs to 13 residues. The CDR3 bases that were read are TGTGCCAGTCGGACAGGGGACACCGGGGAG. Amino acid sequence: CASRTGDTGE. The CDR3 as a whole reads CASRTGDTGELFF.

With regard to this clone: The CDR3 is cut off 3 residues early in the read; its end comes from the germline J gene. The V call is TRBV11-3, the J call TRBJ2-1, with 13 bases identical to TRBD2. This CDR3 contains 14 residues. Germline-derived CDR1 and CDR2 are SGHNT and YENEEA. The J segment lost 7 bases and the V segment lost 5 bases, leaving 2 bases of the junction unmatched. The DNA read from the CDR3 is TGTGCCAGCAGCCGGACTAGCGGGAGTAATGAG. Translation gives CASSRTSGSNE. The CDR3, in full, reads CASSRTSGSNEQFF.

Worth noting for this clone: The CDR3 end falls 3 residues outside the read, so it is completed with the germline J gene. The chain is built from TRBV5-1 and TRBJ2-7, with D perhaps TRBD1 (5 bases). There are 14 residues in the CDR3. V lost 4 bases, J lost 4 bases, and 15 bases lay in between. The V gene's germline CDR1 is SGHRS and CDR2 YFSETQ. CDR3 DNA (partial): TGCGCCAGCAGCCCGTCGGACACCTTTTACGAG. Its translation: CASSPSDTFYE. The full CDR3 protein reads CASSPSDTFYEQYF.

Turning to this clone: The CDR3 end falls 3 residues outside the read, so it is completed with the germline J gene. The V and J genes are TRBV30 and TRBJ2-7, with D maybe TRBD1 (6 bases). Looked up from germline, CDR1 is GTSNPN and CDR2 is SVGIG (reference sequence). The V gene lost 1 base and the J gene lost 2 bases, with 9 bases spanning the gap. CDR3 length: 13 residues. CDR3 bases read: TGTGCCTGGAGTGGGAACAGGGCCTACGAG. This sequence encodes CAWSGNRAYE. The full CDR3 reads CAWSGNRAYEQYF.

Regarding this clone: The sequenced fragment ends 3 residues before the CDR3 boundary, so the rest is inferred from the germline J gene. The V gene is TRBV28, the J gene TRBJ2-7; D is possibly TRBD1 (5 bases). CDR3 length: 18 amino acids. Germline loops: CDR1 MDHEN, CDR2 SYDVKM. V lost 1 base to trimming and J lost 1 base, with 20 bases between them. CDR3 sequence reads: CASSLLNRVRALSYEQYF. CDR3 bases read: TGTGCCAGCAGTTTATTGAATCGCGTCAGGGCGCTATCCTACGAG. Complete variable domain (other parts from reference TRBV28 and TRBJ2-7): DVKVTQSSRYLVKRTGEKVFLECVQDMDHENMFWYRQDPGLGLRLIYFSYDVKMKEKGDIPEGYSVSREKKERFSLILESASTNQTSMYLCASSLLNRVRALSYEQYFGPGTRLTVT.

Notes on this clone: From the germline J gene comes the end of the CDR3, since the read stops 3 residues before it. The genes are TRBV15 and TRBJ2-1, with D uncertain. The CDR3 is made up of 12 amino acids. Germline V lookup: CDR1 LNHNV, CDR2 YYDKDF (reference sequence). Trimming removed 5 bases from V and 5 bases from J, with 7 bases in between. The DNA read from the CDR3 is TGTGCCACCAGCCCTATCCACAATGAG. This translates into CATSPIHNE. The CDR3 in full is CATSPIHNEQFF.

In the case of this clone: The CDR3 end is not reached by the read, which stops 3 residues before it; the germline J gene fills it in. This rearrangement joins TRBV20-1 to TRBJ1-1; weak D call: TRBD1 (5 bases). With 2 bases removed from V and 6 bases from J, the gap between germline ends came to 13 bases. The CDR3 sequence is 13 residues long. Per germline, CDR1 DFQATT and CDR2 SNEGSKA (reference sequence). The sequenced CDR3 bases are TGCAGTGCTAGAAATCCGGGGGACGCTGAA. This gives the protein CSARNPGDAE. The full CDR3 protein reads CSARNPGDAEAFF.

Details on this clone: The CDR3 extends 3 residues past the end of the read, so its final part is completed from the germline J gene. The chain couples TRBV2 to TRBJ1-5; the D is unclear. The CDR3 contains 16 residues. Trimming removed 3 bases at V and 0 bases at J, with 12 bases between. CDR1 and CDR2 (germline): SNHLY, FYNNEI. Incomplete CDR3 DNA: TGTGCCAGCAGTGATCAGGCCACCCATAGCAATCAGCCC. Translation gives CASSDQATHSNQP. The whole CDR3 protein reads CASSDQATHSNQPQHF.

In regard to this clone: The sequenced fragment ends 3 residues before the CDR3 boundary, so the rest is inferred from the germline J gene. This rearrangement joins TRBV19 to TRBJ1-6; 9 bases are shared with TRBD1. The CDR3 spans 15 residues. Trimming removed 3 bases from V and 6 bases from J; junction bases left unmatched: 3. Germline CDR1 LNHDA, CDR2 SQIVND (reference sequence). The CDR3 region is CASSIWDRANSPLHF. The covered CDR3 bases are TGTGCCAGTAGTATCTGGGACAGGGCTAATTCACCC.

By frequency, this clone is medium-sized. The CDR3 end lies 3 residues beyond the end of the read and is filled in from the germline J gene. The chain joins TRBV7-3 to TRBJ2-5; 7 bases align to TRBD1. V shed 3 bases and J 5 bases; nucleotides not matched to a gene: 6. CDR3 size: 14 residues. CDR1 and CDR2 from the germline V gene are SGHTA and FQGTGA. The CDR3 is CASSFGTGVETQYF. Partial CDR3 DNA: TGTGCCAGCAGCTTTGGTACAGGGGTGGAGACC.

As regards this clone: The CDR3 end falls 3 residues outside the read, so it is completed with the germline J gene. The V and J genes are TRBV20-1 and TRBJ2-7; 9 bases are shared with TRBD1. J lost 4 bases, V lost 0 bases, and 7 bases had no gene match. The CDR3 is 15 residues long. CDR1 is DFQATT and CDR2 is SNEGSKA in the germline V gene (reference sequence). The sequenced CDR3 bases are TGCAGTGCTAGAGACGGCGGGACAGGGAAATACGAG. Residues: CSARDGGTGKYE. The CDR3 reads in full as CSARDGGTGKYEQYF.

On this clone itself: The read finishes 3 residues shy of the CDR3 end, and the germline J gene is used to complete it. The V and J genes are TRBV19 and TRBJ2-1, with TRBD2 matching over 8 bases. This CDR3 comprises 16 residues. Trimming cost V 5 bases and J 0 bases; bases outside gene matches: 6. Looked up from germline, CDR1 is LNHDA and CDR2 is SQIVND (reference sequence). Incomplete CDR3 DNA: TGTGCCAGTAGTGCCACTAGCGGAAGCTCCTACAATGAG. This translates into CASSATSGSSYNE. In full, the CDR3 reads CASSATSGSSYNEQFF.

The sequenced CDR3 bases are TGTGCCAGTAGGCTAGGCAATGAG. It translates to CASRLGNE. The whole CDR3 is CASRLGNEQFF. This chain joins TRBV19 and TRBJ2-1; no firm D call. The read halts 3 residues ahead of the CDR3 end, with the missing end drawn from the germline J gene. Trimming shortened V by 6 bases and J by 6 bases, and 6 bases separated the two germline ends. The germline V gene has CDR1 LNHDA and CDR2 SQIVND (reference sequence). The CDR3 extends over 11 amino acids.